The 22 T cell receptor beta chains listed next were all sequenced from one sample in a study of cytotoxic CD8 clonotypes in ibrutinib-treated CLL. The repertoire was sequenced with immunoSEQ multiplex PCR; TCRdb's copy has only in-frame clones and lacks some. Of about 300,000 clones in the sample, roughly 76% were seen once. The sample in question was PBMCs, obtained at disease progression, from a patient treated with ibrutinib. The receptors here all came from a human donor with chronic lymphocytic leukemia.

J is TRBJ1-2 and V is TRBV5-1; TRBD1 might be the D (6 bases). Germline V CDR1 and CDR2: SGHRS, YFSETQ. The CDR3 has 17 amino acids. The germline V and J ends were trimmed by 4 bases and 6 bases, with 25 bases remaining between them. CDR3 amino acids: CASSHRTASGFLDGYTF. The DNA of the CDR3 is TGCGCCAGCAGCCATCGGACAGCCTCGGGATTTCTCGATGGCTACACCTTC.

The chain links TRBV11-2 to TRBJ1-2; the D is unclear. The V gene lost 2 bases and the J gene lost 4 bases, with 11 bases spanning the gap. CDR3 length: 14 amino acids. The germline V gene encodes CDR1 SGHAT and CDR2 FQNNGV. The CDR3 DNA reads TGTGCCAGCAGCTTAAGAGCAGGAAGCTATGGCTACACCTTC. This gives the protein CASSLRAGSYGYTF.

V and J are TRBV28 and TRBJ2-1; 13 nucleotides align to TRBD2. The CDR3 contains 15 residues. Germline lookup yields CDR1 MDHEN and CDR2 SYDVKM. After removal of 6 bases from V and 5 bases from J, the junction contained 4 bases not matched to a gene. CDR3 DNA sequence: TGTGCCAGCAGCTTAACTAGCGGGAGGGACAATGAGCAGTTCTTC. It translates to CASSLTSGRDNEQFF.

J is TRBJ2-3 and V is TRBV7-6; 7 bases are shared with TRBD1. J gave up 0 bases and V 5 bases, and 5 bases lay outside the gene matches. Germline V gene lookup returns CDR1 SGHVS and CDR2 FNYEAQ. This CDR3 has 15 residues. For the CDR3, the DNA is TGTGCCAGCAGCGTTTACAGGGGTAGCACAGATACGCAGTATTTT. It yields the protein CASSVYRGSTDTQYF.

Written as DNA, the CDR3 is TGCAGCGCCGGGACACCGAACTACGAGCAGTACTTC. Residues: CSAGTPNYEQYF. The V and J genes are TRBV29-1 and TRBJ2-7; D perhaps matches TRBD1 (6 bases). The V end was cut by 7 bases, the J end by 3 bases, with 13 bases between. Per the germline V gene, CDR1 is SQVTM and CDR2 is ANQGSEA. There are 12 residues in the CDR3.

In this sample, this clone turned up once. The J gene is TRBJ2-1, the V gene TRBV7-2; D call uncertain. Per the germline V gene, CDR1 is SGHTA and CDR2 is FQGNSA. The CDR3 totals 13 residues. Trimming removed 3 bases from V and 7 bases from J, with 10 bases in between. DNA for the CDR3: TGTGCCAGCAGCTTCTTCCCAATGAATGAGCAGTTCTTC. Protein product: CASSFFPMNEQFF.

CDR3 residues: CASSQLSQSYGYTF. In nucleotides, the CDR3 is TGTGCCAGCAGTCAACTTTCTCAGTCCTATGGCTACACCTTC. The rearrangement uses TRBV6-1 and TRBJ1-2; D call uncertain. The CDR3 loop spans 14 amino acids. The V and J ends lost 5 bases and 4 bases respectively, with 14 bases between them. CDR1 is MNHNS, CDR2 SASEGT, per germline.

The chain combines TRBV6-5 with TRBJ2-7, with 8 nucleotides matching TRBD2. Germline V gene data show CDR1 as MNHEY and CDR2 as SVGAGI. CDR3 length equals 14 residues. J lost 9 bases, V lost 2 bases, and 9 bases had no gene match. CDR3 residues: CASSYKRGSRGQYF. In nucleotides, the CDR3 is TGTGCCAGCAGTTACAAGCGGGGGAGCCGGGGGCAGTACTTC.

This chain links TRBV18 with TRBJ1-1; 8 bases map to TRBD1. Germline CDR1 KGHSH, CDR2 LQKENI. V shed 6 bases, J shed 7 bases, and the junction held 10 bases outside the gene matches. The length of the CDR3 is 14 residues. For the CDR3, the DNA is TGTGCCAGCTCCCCAGAGACAGGGGTGGGTGAAGCTTTCTTT. The encoded protein is CASSPETGVGEAFF.

This clone was detected only a few times. CDR3 sequence reads: CASSENTPRNYGYTF. For the CDR3, the DNA is TGTGCCAGCAGTGAAAACACCCCGAGGAACTATGGCTACACCTTC. J is TRBJ1-2 and V is TRBV6-1; no clear D. This CDR3 region has 15 residues. Germline V lookup: CDR1 MNHNS, CDR2 SASEGT. V lost 2 bases and J lost 2, with 12 bases in between.

This clone was found a few times. V usage is TRBV6-1 and J usage is TRBJ1-1; 8 bases are shared with TRBD1. The CDR3 runs 17 residues. From germline, CDR1 is MNHNS and CDR2 SASEGT. V gave up 1 base and J gave up 0 bases; unmatched junction bases: 7. The CDR3 reads CASSEGPGQVMNTEAFF. Written as DNA, the CDR3 is TGTGCCAGCAGTGAAGGACCGGGACAGGTCATGAACACTGAAGCTTTCTTT.

V is TRBV7-3 and J is TRBJ2-2, with 8 bases aligning to TRBD2. Unmatched junction bases numbered 8, after V lost 0 bases and J lost 5 bases. Looked up from germline, CDR1 is SGHTA and CDR2 is FQGTGA. The CDR3 spans 17 residues. This chain's CDR3 is CASSLTPILAGTGELFF. The CDR3 nucleotides read TGTGCCAGCAGCTTAACCCCAATCTTAGCGGGGACCGGGGAGCTGTTTTTT.

This rearrangement joins TRBV13 to TRBJ1-2; a weak D match, TRBD1 (6 bases). This CDR3 is built from 16 residues. Trimming took 6 bases from V and 2 from J, leaving 19 bases between them. Germline CDR1 reads PRHDT; CDR2 reads FYEKMQ (reference sequence). CDR3 sequence (DNA): TGTGCCAGCAGTTCCCCCTGGACAGTTCCCAACTATGGCTACACCTTC. Its translation: CASSSPWTVPNYGYTF.

The J gene is TRBJ2-1, the V gene TRBV5-1; 10 nucleotides line up with TRBD1. CDR3 length: 15 amino acids. J gave up 6 bases and V 4 bases, and 7 bases lay outside the gene matches. The germline CDR1 and CDR2 sequences are SGHRS and YFSETQ. The CDR3 nucleotides read TGCGCCAGCAGCCCAACGGGACAGGGGTTCAATGAGCAGTTCTTC. The encoded protein is CASSPTGQGFNEQFF. The full variable domain, its missing parts supplied by reference TRBV5-1 and TRBJ2-1, is KAGVTQTPRYLIKTRGQQVTLSCSPISGHRSVSWYQQTPGQGLQFLFEYFSETQRNKGNFPGRFSGRQFSNSRSEMNVSTLELGDSALYLCASSPTGQGFNEQFFGPGTRLTVL.

This chain connects TRBV10-3 to TRBJ2-5, with D maybe TRBD2 (5 bases). Between the trimmed V and J ends, which lost 4 bases and 4 bases, there was a span of 16 bases. CDR1 is ENHRY and CDR2 is SYGVKD in the germline V gene. The CDR3 runs to 15 residues. CDR3 DNA: TGTGCCATCAGTGGAGCCTGGGGAGAAGGAGAGACCCAGTACTTC. Translation gives CAISGAWGEGETQYF.

The rearrangement links TRBV5-1 to TRBJ1-2; 7 nucleotides match TRBD1. Germline CDR1 reads SGHRS; CDR2 reads YFSETQ. Trimming removed 3 bases from V and 5 bases from J; junction bases left unmatched: 7. The CDR3 covers 14 residues. The CDR3 spells CASSWGTAYYGYTF. The CDR3 bases are TGCGCCAGCAGCTGGGGGACAGCCTATTATGGCTACACCTTC. The variable domain in full, completed from reference TRBV5-1 and TRBJ1-2, reads KAGVTQTPRYLIKTRGQQVTLSCSPISGHRSVSWYQQTPGQGLQFLFEYFSETQRNKGNFPGRFSGRQFSNSRSEMNVSTLELGDSALYLCASSWGTAYYGYTFGSGTRLTVV.

The gene calls are TRBV6-6 and TRBJ1-5; D not resolved. The CDR3 is 12 amino acids. Trimming left V 11 bases short and J 2 bases short, with 10 bases between. Germline V gives CDR1 MNHNY, CDR2 SVGAGI (reference sequence). CDR3 nucleotides: TGTGCCGTACAGAGGGGCAATCAGCCCCAGCATTTT. Encoded protein: CAVQRGNQPQHF.

The rearrangement links TRBV7-6 to TRBJ2-3; D is possibly TRBD1 (5 bases). Trimming left V 1 base short and J 5 bases short, with 13 bases between. The length of the CDR3 is 15 residues. Per the germline V gene, CDR1 is SGHVS and CDR2 is FNYEAQ. The CDR3 sequence: CASSLVIGAGDTQYF. In DNA form, the CDR3 reads TGTGCCAGCAGCTTAGTAATTGGGGCTGGAGATACGCAGTATTTT.

This clone occurred a few times. This chain connects TRBV7-8 to TRBJ2-5; D might be TRBD2 (6 bases). Trimming removed 1 base from V and 5 bases from J, with 14 bases in between. Germline V gene sequence: CDR1 SGHVS, CDR2 FQNEAQ. The CDR3 loop spans 15 amino acids. The CDR3 sequence: CASSLDRTAGETQYF. CDR3 DNA: TGTGCCAGCAGCTTAGACAGAACGGCGGGGGAGACCCAGTACTTC.

The chain couples TRBV9 to TRBJ1-2; unclear D gene. The CDR3 totals 18 residues. Trimming left V 4 bases short and J 0 bases short, with 22 bases between. The germline V gene encodes CDR1 SGDLS and CDR2 YYNGEE. CDR3 DNA: TGTGCCAGCAGCCCCCTCTACCTGAGACATTCAGCTAACTATGGCTACACCTTC. Protein: CASSPLYLRHSANYGYTF.

The rearrangement links TRBV11-2 to TRBJ2-1; a possible D gene is TRBD1 (5 bases). Germline lookup yields CDR1 SGHAT and CDR2 FQNNGV. The V gene lost 0 bases and the J gene lost 9 bases, with 27 bases spanning the gap. This CDR3 has 19 amino acids. The CDR3 DNA is TGTGCCAGCAGCTTAGATTTGAGGCAGGGTTTTTTAAGGCGAAGTGAGCAGTTCTTC. It translates to CASSLDLRQGFLRRSEQFF.

The J gene is TRBJ2-3, the V gene TRBV27; D is unclear. The CDR3 runs 13 residues. Trimming left V 1 base short and J 5 bases short, with 7 bases between. CDR1 is MNHEY and CDR2 is SMNVEV in the germline V gene (reference sequence). The chain's CDR3 is CASSLFGLDTQYF. DNA for the CDR3: TGTGCCAGCAGTTTATTTGGGTTAGATACGCAGTATTTT.